A selection of T cell receptor beta chains follows, all from one sample in a study of identical twins. TCRdb redid the calling of the 5' RACE reads with MiXCR, one entry per CDR3 protein. The repertoire holds about 1.7 million distinct CDR3 sequences, with roughly a third as singletons. Sequencing input: cord blood. Every receptor here comes from a newborn girl in good health. Each CDR3 is given with its conserved first and last residue. The order of the fields is CDR3 protein, CDR3 DNA, V gene, clone size, J gene, D gene. The D gene is left open where the match is weak. Clone size is stated in some rows and not others, as once, few, many or a class when expanded.

CSATGEANYGYTF,TGCAGTGCTACAGGGGAAGCTAACTATGGCTACACCTTC,TRBV20-1,NA,TRBJ1-2,NA
CSARMITGVETQYF,TGCAGTGCTAGAATGATTACAGGGGTTGAGACCCAGTACTTC,TRBV20-1,NA,TRBJ2-5,TRBD1
CASSPTSGRPFTGELFF,TGTGCCAGCAGCCCGACTAGCGGGAGGCCATTCACCGGGGAGCTGTTTTTT,TRBV3-1,NA,TRBJ2-2,TRBD2
CSANRGIMYNSPLHF,TGCAGTGCAAACCGGGGGATTATGTATAATTCACCCCTCCACTTT,TRBV20-1,few,TRBJ1-6,NA
CASSGIALRTDTQYF,TGTGCCAGCAGCGGCATAGCCCTACGCACAGATACGCAGTATTTT,TRBV7-2,NA,TRBJ2-3,NA
CSVTRDTNEKLFF,TGCAGCGTTACTCGGGACACTAATGAAAAACTGTTTTTT,TRBV29-1,NA,TRBJ1-4,NA
CASSLAGVSYNEQFF,TGTGCCAGCAGCCTAGCGGGAGTCTCCTACAATGAGCAGTTCTTC,TRBV11-2,many,TRBJ2-1,TRBD2
CASNRLAGSYEQYF,TGTGCCAGCAACAGACTAGCGGGCTCCTACGAGCAGTACTTC,TRBV28,NA,TRBJ2-7,TRBD2
CASSEQGIAGANVLTF,TGTGCCAGCAGTGAGCAGGGGATTGCTGGGGCCAACGTCCTGACTTTC,TRBV6-6,NA,TRBJ2-6,NA
CSAREHRGLGAFF,TGCAGTGCTAGAGAACACAGGGGGCTGGGAGCTTTCTTT,TRBV20-1,NA,TRBJ1-1,TRBD1
CASTFPGAAGEKLFF,TGTGCCAGCACCTTTCCAGGGGCGGCTGGTGAAAAACTGTTTTTT,TRBV7-2,few,TRBJ1-4,NA
CSATRDRSETQYF,TGCAGTGCGACCCGGGACAGGTCAGAGACCCAGTACTTC,TRBV20-1,few,TRBJ2-5,TRBD1
CASTLTGENTEAFF,TGTGCCAGCACCTTGACAGGGGAGAACACTGAAGCTTTCTTT,TRBV27,NA,TRBJ1-1,TRBD1
CASSKTPGGATNEKLFF,TGTGCCAGCAGCAAGACGCCCGGTGGCGCAACTAATGAAAAACTGTTTTTT,TRBV5-4,NA,TRBJ1-4,NA
CASSPKTISTDTQYF,TGTGCCAGCAGCCCTAAGACAATTTCCACAGATACGCAGTATTTT,TRBV12-3/TRBV12-4,NA,TRBJ2-3,NA
CASSITGTSGTTSTDTQYF,TGTGCCAGCAGCATCACCGGGACTAGCGGTACAACTAGCACAGATACGCAGTATTTT,TRBV5-5,NA,TRBJ2-3,TRBD2
CASSAFQRGATDTQYF,TGTGCCAGCAGCGCCTTTCAGCGGGGGGCGACAGATACGCAGTATTTT,TRBV9,NA,TRBJ2-3,TRBD2
CASSGSGGATDTQYF,TGTGCCAGCAGCGGTAGCGGGGGGGCAACAGATACGCAGTATTTT,TRBV2,NA,TRBJ2-3,TRBD2
CSAGRDRGEKLFF,TGCAGTGCTGGTCGGGACAGGGGCGAAAAACTGTTTTTT,TRBV20-1,few,TRBJ1-4,TRBD1
CASSYSRGVRSGEQFF,TGTGCCAGCAGTTACAGTCGGGGAGTCCGTAGCGGTGAGCAGTTCTTC,TRBV6-2/TRBV6-3,few,TRBJ2-1,NA
CASSLVDRGNEQYF,TGTGCCAGCAGCTTAGTCGACAGGGGGAACGAGCAGTACTTC,TRBV7-2,few,TRBJ2-7,TRBD1
CVWGTSTDTQYF,TGTGTCTGGGGGACTAGCACAGATACGCAGTATTTT,TRBV30,NA,TRBJ2-3,NA
CASSYSIGGAYNSPLHF,TGTGCCAGCAGTTACTCGATTGGGGGCGCCTATAATTCACCCCTCCACTTT,TRBV6-5,few,TRBJ1-6,NA
CASSLASMGRKSYTF,TGTGCCAGCAGCTTAGCGAGTATGGGGAGGAAGAGCTACACCTTC,TRBV7-9,few,TRBJ1-2,NA
CASSIQGAGTDTQYF,TGTGCCAGCAGTATACAGGGGGCTGGCACAGATACGCAGTATTTT,TRBV6-1,NA,TRBJ2-3,TRBD1
CATSREGGVTDTQYF,TGTGCCACCAGCAGAGAAGGGGGAGTCACAGATACGCAGTATTTT,TRBV15,few,TRBJ2-3,NA
CASSLEGRINQPQHF,TGCGCCAGCAGCTTGGAAGGTAGGATCAATCAGCCCCAGCATTTT,TRBV5-1,few,TRBJ1-5,NA
CATTPVGNYGYTF,TGTGCCACCACACCTGTCGGCAACTATGGCTACACCTTC,TRBV10-3,NA,TRBJ1-2,NA
CASSLLALSSYNEQFF,TGTGCCAGCAGCCTCCTAGCGTTAAGCTCCTACAATGAGCAGTTCTTC,TRBV7-9,NA,TRBJ2-1,NA
CASSHQPPTSGTYEQYF,TGCGCCAGCAGCCACCAACCTCCGACGAGCGGGACGTACGAGCAGTACTTC,TRBV4-1,few,TRBJ2-7,TRBD2
CSGIRTGGATNEQYF,TGCAGCGGGATCAGGACAGGGGGCGCGACTAATGAGCAGTACTTC,TRBV29-1,few,TRBJ2-5,TRBD1
CSAPGTGSSQPQHF,TGCAGTGCCCCCGGGACAGGGTCGAGTCAGCCCCAGCATTTT,TRBV20-1,NA,TRBJ1-5,TRBD1
CASSDQGAGQPQHF,TGTGCCAGCAGTGATCAAGGGGCGGGACAGCCCCAGCATTTT,TRBV2,NA,TRBJ1-5,NA
CASSLGGQDSYEQYF,TGCGCCAGCAGCTTGGGAGGACAGGACTCCTACGAGCAGTACTTC,TRBV5-1,few,TRBJ2-7,TRBD1
CASSPIREAGDEQFF,TGCGCCAGCAGCCCTATCCGGGAAGCGGGAGATGAGCAGTTCTTC,TRBV5-1,NA,TRBJ2-1,TRBD2
CATSDGDGMAQHF,TGTGCCACCAGTGATGGGGACGGTATGGCCCAGCATTTT,TRBV24-1,few,TRBJ1-5,NA
CASSSGGRGYNSPLHF,TGTGCCAGCAGTTCAGGGGGCAGAGGCTATAATTCACCCCTCCACTTT,TRBV6-5,few,TRBJ1-6,TRBD1
CASTPSGVGETQYF,TGTGCCAGCACGCCTAGCGGGGTGGGGGAGACCCAGTACTTC,TRBV6-1,NA,TRBJ2-5,TRBD2
CASSFGGTSSGQFF,TGTGCCAGCAGTTTCGGGGGGACCTCAAGCGGGCAGTTCTTC,TRBV12-3/TRBV12-4,NA,TRBJ2-1,TRBD2
CASRMGQNQPQHF,TGTGCCAGCCGAATGGGCCAAAATCAGCCCCAGCATTTT,TRBV12-3/TRBV12-4,few,TRBJ1-5,NA
CASISGTGPDTQYF,TGTGCCAGCATCTCCGGGACAGGGCCAGATACGCAGTATTTT,TRBV12-3/TRBV12-4,few,TRBJ2-3,TRBD1